The 18 T cell receptor beta chains listed next were all sequenced from one sample in a study of T cells after yellow fever vaccination. MiXCR was run by TCRdb on the 5' RACE reads, yielding one entry per CDR3 protein. Of 400,000 or so distinct CDR3 sequences listed, around 19% are singletons. Specimen: PBMCs, collected before the yellow fever booster vaccination. Receptors originate from a man between 18 and 35 years old who received the YFV17D yellow fever vaccine.

This clonotype has just a few counts. The J gene is TRBJ2-4, the V gene TRBV6-2 or TRBV6-3, with D uncertain. Trimming left V 5 bases short and J 0 bases short, with 11 bases between. Germline loops: CDR1 MNHEY, CDR2 SVGEGT. This CDR3 region has 15 residues. The CDR3 nucleotides read TGTGCCAGCAGTCTCATCAACTTAGCCAAAAACATTCAGTACTTC. Its protein product is CASSLINLAKNIQYF.

The rearrangement uses TRBV6-5 and TRBJ1-1, with no clear D. Per the germline V gene, CDR1 is MNHEY and CDR2 is SVGAGI. Trimming took off 0 bases at V and 1 base at J, with 12 bases between the two ends. This CDR3 spans 16 amino acids. The CDR3 spells CASSYSRTAANTEAFF. CDR3 coding DNA: TGTGCCAGCAGTTACTCCAGGACCGCCGCGAACACTGAAGCTTTCTTT.

This clonotype has only a few counts. The rearrangement links TRBV14 to TRBJ2-1; the D is unclear. CDR1 and CDR2 from the germline V gene are SGHDN and FVKESK. The CDR3 is made up of 12 amino acids. The V end lost 4 bases, the J end lost 13 bases, and 14 bases lay between the germline ends. CDR3 in amino acids: CASSPHRGSQFF. CDR3 DNA: TGTGCCAGCAGCCCCCATCGTGGGTCCCAGTTCTTC.

Only a few counts were recorded for this clonotype. This chain joins TRBV20-1 and TRBJ1-1; TRBD1 agrees at 9 bases. V trimming: 3 bases; J trimming: 1 base; junction bases outside the gene matches: 0. This CDR3 contains 13 residues. Germline V CDR1 and CDR2: DFQATT, SNEGSKA (reference sequence). This CDR3 reads CSARTGGNTEAFF. Here the CDR3 DNA reads TGCAGTGCTAGGACAGGGGGGAACACTGAAGCTTTCTTT.

Only a few counts were recorded for this clonotype. The chain links TRBV5-1 to TRBJ2-7; D might be TRBD1 or TRBD2, each matching 5 bases. This CDR3 has 15 residues. Germline V lookup: CDR1 SGHRS, CDR2 YFSETQ. V lost 3 bases, J lost 4 bases, and 17 bases lay in between. The DNA for the CDR3 is TGCGCCAGCAGCTCCGCCCGGGGACCTGAATACGAGCAGTACGTC. Amino acid sequence: CASSSARGPEYEQYV.

In its sample, this clonotype was seen a few times. The rearrangement uses TRBV18 and TRBJ1-1; no clear D gene. CDR1 is KGHSH, CDR2 LQKENI, per germline. The CDR3 sequence is 15 residues long. V lost 3 bases, J lost 2 bases, and 13 bases lay in between. The CDR3 coding sequence is TGTGCCAGCTCACCTATTGCAGAGGTCAACACTGAAGCTTTCTTT. Translated: CASSPIAEVNTEAFF.

This clonotype was counted between two and nine times. V and J are TRBV4-3 and TRBJ1-3; no firm D call. CDR1 is LGHNA, CDR2 YSLEER, per germline. The CDR3 totals 13 residues. V lost 2 bases, J lost 8 bases, and 10 bases lay in between. CDR3 DNA sequence: TGCGCCAGCAGCCAACATCCTGGGTACACCATATATTTT. It yields the protein CASSQHPGYTIYF.

This clonotype was counted between two and nine times. The chain carries TRBV7-9 and TRBJ2-1, with no clear D. The CDR3 is 14 amino acids. The germline V gene has CDR1 SEHNR and CDR2 FQNEAQ (reference sequence). V shed 3 bases and J shed 4 bases, with 10 bases lying between them. DNA of the CDR3: TGTGCCAGCAGCTTTTCGGACGGGTACAATGAGCAGTTCTTC. Protein: CASSFSDGYNEQFF.

The rearrangement joins TRBV5-4 to TRBJ2-6; D perhaps matches TRBD1 (6 bases). Germline V gives CDR1 SGHNT, CDR2 YYREEE (reference sequence). V lost 10 bases and J 0 bases, leaving 11 bases between the germline ends. The CDR3 runs 14 residues. The CDR3 is CAGQIFSGANVLTF. The CDR3 region has the DNA TGTGCCGGACAGATTTTCTCTGGGGCCAACGTCCTGACTTTC.

This clonotype was detected ten times or more. The J gene is TRBJ2-1, the V gene TRBV29-1, with unresolved D. Germline lookup yields CDR1 SQVTM and CDR2 ANQGSEA. Deletions cut 2 bases from V and 1 base from J, with 9 bases between. This CDR3 contains 14 residues. The CDR3 bases are TGCAGCGTTGAATGGCGCCGGTCCTACAATGAGCAGTTCTTC. This translates into CSVEWRRSYNEQFF.

Only a few counts were recorded for this clonotype. This chain connects TRBV5-1 to TRBJ1-1; D unresolved. Germline V gene data show CDR1 as SGHRS and CDR2 as YFSETQ. V was shortened by 0 bases and J by 1 base, with 7 bases between the two germline ends. The CDR3 is made up of 14 amino acids. CDR3 sequence (DNA): TGCGCCAGCAGCTTGGCCCCCGGGAACACTGAAGCTTTCTTT. It is translated as CASSLAPGNTEAFF. The whole variable domain, remainder taken from reference TRBV5-1 and TRBJ1-1, is KAGVTQTPRYLIKTRGQQVTLSCSPISGHRSVSWYQQTPGQGLQFLFEYFSETQRNKGNFPGRFSGRQFSNSRSEMNVSTLELGDSALYLCASSLAPGNTEAFFGQGTRLTVV.

The V and J genes are TRBV11-2 and TRBJ2-3; tentatively, D is TRBD1 (5 bases). The length of the CDR3 is 15 residues. The germline V gene has CDR1 SGHAT and CDR2 FQNNGV. The V end lost 1 base, the J end lost 6 bases, and 14 bases lay between the germline ends. In DNA form, the CDR3 reads TGTGCCAGCAGCTTAGGGGGCATGGCCCCTGATACGCAGTATTTT. It translates to CASSLGGMAPDTQYF.

This clonotype appeared a single time. The V gene is TRBV20-1, the J gene TRBJ2-5; TRBD1 aligns across 7 bases. The V gene's germline CDR1 is DFQATT and CDR2 SNEGSKA (reference sequence). This CDR3 contains 14 residues. Trimming cost V 3 bases and J 7 bases; bases outside gene matches: 11. CDR3 loop: CSASLGQAKGTQYF. The CDR3 DNA reads as TGCAGTGCTAGTCTCGGACAGGCGAAAGGGACCCAGTACTTC.

This clonotype showed up many times. The chain joins TRBV20-1 to TRBJ2-2; D is ambiguous. Germline CDR1 and CDR2: DFQATT and SNEGSKA (reference sequence). The CDR3 has 13 amino acids. V lost 3 bases to trimming and J lost 4 bases, with 9 bases between them. CDR3 DNA: TGCAGTGCTAGGAAGCCTTTCACCGGGGAGCTGTTTTTT. It is translated as CSARKPFTGELFF.

The sample holds a few counts of this clonotype. This chain's CDR3 is CASSQVSGDYEQYF. The CDR3 DNA reads TGCGCCAGCAGCCAAGTTAGCGGGGACTACGAGCAGTACTTC. The gene calls are TRBV4-1 and TRBJ2-7; TRBD2 agrees at 8 bases. The CDR3 is 14 amino acids. The V gene end was trimmed by 1 base and the J gene end by 3 bases; junction bases not matched to a gene: 2. Per germline, CDR1 MGHRA and CDR2 YSYEKL.

The gene calls are TRBV6-5 and TRBJ2-7, with a tentative D call TRBD2 (5 bases). The CDR3 covers 14 residues. Germline V gene data show CDR1 as MNHEY and CDR2 as SVGAGI. Trimming removed 0 bases at V and 2 bases at J, with 8 bases between. This CDR3 reads CASSYSVGAYEQYF. CDR3 in DNA: TGTGCCAGCAGTTACTCGGTCGGGGCCTACGAGCAGTACTTC.

The sample holds a few counts of this clonotype. The chain uses TRBV7-9 and TRBJ1-1; D perhaps matches TRBD1 (6 bases). This CDR3 region has 18 residues. V lost 0 bases, J lost 1 base, and 18 bases lay in between. Germline V gene sequence: CDR1 SEHNR, CDR2 FQNEAQ (reference sequence). The CDR3 bases are TGTGCCAGCAGCTTAGCGTCGTCTTGGGGGGGCAGGAACACTGAAGCTTTCTTT. The encoded protein is CASSLASSWGGRNTEAFF. The variable domain in full, completed from reference TRBV7-9 and TRBJ1-1, reads DTGVSQNPRHKITKRGQNVTFRCDPISEHNRLYWYRQTLGQGPEFLTYFQNEAQLEKSRLLSDRFSAERPKGSFSTLEIQRTEQGDSAMYLCASSLASSWGGRNTEAFFGQGTRLTVV.

This rearrangement joins TRBV25-1 to TRBJ2-5, with D possibly being TRBD2 (7 bases). The length of the CDR3 is 14 residues. V lost 1 base and J lost 5, with 11 bases in between. Germline V gene lookup returns CDR1 MGHDK and CDR2 SYGVNS. Here the CDR3 DNA reads TGTGCCAGCAGTGAATTAGGCGGGGGCGAGACCCAGTACTTC. This gives the protein CASSELGGGETQYF.